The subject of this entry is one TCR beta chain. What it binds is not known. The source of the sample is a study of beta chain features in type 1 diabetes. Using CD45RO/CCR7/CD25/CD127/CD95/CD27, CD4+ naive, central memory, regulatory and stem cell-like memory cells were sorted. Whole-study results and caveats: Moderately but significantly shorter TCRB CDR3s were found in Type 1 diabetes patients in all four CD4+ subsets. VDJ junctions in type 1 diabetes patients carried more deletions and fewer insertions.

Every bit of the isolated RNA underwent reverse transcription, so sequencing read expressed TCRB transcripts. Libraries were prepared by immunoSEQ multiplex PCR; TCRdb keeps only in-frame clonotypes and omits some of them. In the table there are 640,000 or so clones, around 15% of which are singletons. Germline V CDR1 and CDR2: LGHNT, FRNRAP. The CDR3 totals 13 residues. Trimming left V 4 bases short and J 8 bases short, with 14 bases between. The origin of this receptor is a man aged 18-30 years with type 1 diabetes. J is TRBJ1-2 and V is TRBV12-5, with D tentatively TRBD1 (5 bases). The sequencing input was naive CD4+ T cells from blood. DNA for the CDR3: TGTGCTAGTGGTTGGGACCTCACGGGAGGCTACACCTTC. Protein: CASGWDLTGGYTF.